The 15 T cell receptor beta chains below all came from one sample that was sequenced in a study of blood T cells in healthy people across ages. Primers used in a second PCR of roughly 6 to 11 cycles were a sample-barcoded 5' primer and a J-beta primer mix. One entry per CDR3 protein, called by TCRdb with MiXCR from the 5' RACE reads. The repertoire consists of 1.2 million to 1.5 million distinct CDR3 sequences, with roughly 40% occurring once and the leading ten covering roughly 7.9%. Sequencing was performed on blood. These TCRs come from a woman aged 18 to 35 in good health.

This chain connects TRBV3-1 to TRBJ2-5; TRBD2 agrees at 11 bases. Germline-derived CDR1 and CDR2 are LGHDT and YNNKEL (reference sequence). The CDR3 sequence is 15 residues long. The V gene end was trimmed by 3 bases and the J gene end by 3 bases; junction bases not matched to a gene: 3. Here the CDR3 reads CASSHVAGGEETQYF. DNA of the CDR3: TGTGCCAGCAGCCACGTAGCGGGAGGGGAAGAGACCCAGTACTTC.

This chain joins TRBV20-1 and TRBJ2-5; D is uncertain. The J call is in doubt because the DNA end fits TRBJ2-7 better. Germline V lookup: CDR1 DFQATT, CDR2 SNEGSKA (reference sequence). The CDR3 consists of 12 residues. The CDR3 sequence is CSARVAEYEQYF. The CDR3 DNA reads as TGCAGTGCTAGAGTCGCGGAGTACGAGCAGTACTTC.

The chain joins TRBV7-9 to TRBJ1-1; perhaps TRBD1 as D (5 bases). CDR1 and CDR2 from the germline V gene are SEHNR and FQNEAQ (reference sequence). The CDR3 is 14 residues long. V lost 0 bases and J 5 bases, leaving 10 bases between the germline ends. The CDR3 coding sequence is TGTGCCAGCAGCTTAGCGGTGAGGGGTACTGAAGCTTTCTTT. Amino acids: CASSLAVRGTEAFF.

The CDR3 reads CSALNNRGFTDTQYF. The CDR3 nucleotides are TGCAGTGCCTTAAACAACAGGGGGTTCACAGATACGCAGTATTTT. This chain links TRBV20-1 with TRBJ2-3, with 8 bases identical to TRBD1. The length of the CDR3 is 15 residues. Germline trimming cut 6 bases from V and 2 bases from J; bases unmatched to any gene: 10. Germline CDR1 reads DFQATT; CDR2 reads SNEGSKA (reference sequence).

The chain is built from TRBV2 and TRBJ1-6; D gene unclear. Germline-derived CDR1 and CDR2 are SNHLY and FYNNEI. The CDR3 length is 16 residues. Trimming took off 4 bases at V and 9 bases at J, with 19 bases between the two ends. The CDR3 DNA sequence: TGTGCCAGCAGTGCGAACGTGATATTTTCGGGTTCACCCCTCCACTTT. The encoded protein is CASSANVIFSGSPLHF.

The DNA for the CDR3 is TGTGCCAGCAGCGTCGTGGCAGGGGGGGTCCCCGGGGAGCTGTTTTTT. It encodes CASSVVAGGVPGELFF. The chain is built from TRBV7-8 and TRBJ2-2; D may match TRBD1 or TRBD2 (7 bases each). CDR3 length: 16 residues. Trimming removed 5 bases at V and 6 bases at J, with 19 bases between. From germline, CDR1 is SGHVS and CDR2 FQNEAQ.

CDR3 coding DNA: TGTGCCAGCAGCCTCGTAGGGGGGGTGAAAGAGACCCAGTACTTC. Amino acids: CASSLVGGVKETQYF. The chain uses TRBV7-9 and TRBJ2-5; possibly TRBD2 for D (7 bases). V was clipped by 5 bases and J by 3 bases, with 16 bases between them. The length of the CDR3 is 15 residues. Per germline, CDR1 SEHNR and CDR2 FQNEAQ (reference sequence).

This clonotype has more than one count but fewer than ten. V is TRBV9 and J is TRBJ2-3, with D possibly matching TRBD2 (6 bases). V was clipped by 3 bases and J by 1 base, with 15 bases between them. Germline CDR1 and CDR2: SGDLS and YYNGEE. There are 16 residues in the CDR3. CDR3 bases: TGTGCCAGCAGCGCCCCTCTGGGCGGGGGCACAGATACGCAGTATTTT. It codes for CASSAPLGGGTDTQYF.

In this sample, this clonotype turned up a few times. The CDR3 protein is CSASGLAGGPYNEQFF. The CDR3 DNA reads as TGCAGTGCTAGCGGACTAGCGGGAGGGCCGTACAATGAGCAGTTCTTC. The chain links TRBV20-1 to TRBJ2-1; TRBD2 matches 15 bases. The CDR3 is 16 residues long. Per the germline V gene, CDR1 is DFQATT and CDR2 is SNEGSKA (reference sequence). V trimming: 3 bases; J trimming: 4 bases; junction bases outside the gene matches: 4.

This clonotype has only a few counts. This rearrangement joins TRBV10-3 to TRBJ1-1; 8 bases agree with TRBD1. J lost 1 base, V lost 10 bases, and 8 bases had no gene match. The CDR3 contains 14 residues. In germline, CDR1 is ENHRY, CDR2 SYGVKD. The CDR3 DNA reads TGTGCCACCAAAATGGGACAGGCGAACACTGAAGCTTTCTTT. It yields the protein CATKMGQANTEAFF.

The V call is TRBV4-2, the J call TRBJ1-5; 11 bases fit TRBD1. This CDR3 contains 19 residues. Trimming at V came to 4 bases and at J to 2 bases, leaving 13 bases not matched to a gene. From germline, CDR1 is LGHNA and CDR2 YNFKEQ. CDR3 sequence reads: CASSLGTGGVSVGNQPQHF. CDR3 sequence (DNA): TGTGCCAGCAGCCTTGGGACAGGGGGAGTTTCGGTAGGCAATCAGCCCCAGCATTTT.

This clonotype was counted at least ten times. The chain uses TRBV29-1 and TRBJ2-7; tentatively, D is TRBD2 (6 bases). Between the trimmed V and J ends, which lost 6 bases and 1 base, there was a span of 10 bases. The V gene's germline CDR1 is SQVTM and CDR2 ANQGSEA. The CDR3 totals 12 residues. Here the CDR3 reads CSVEGLSYEQYF. The CDR3 bases are TGCAGCGTGGAGGGGTTGTCCTACGAGCAGTACTTC.

This chain joins TRBV6-1 and TRBJ1-1; D is undetermined. This CDR3 is built from 10 residues. Trimming left V 10 bases short and J 6 bases short, with 9 bases between. From germline, CDR1 is MNHNS and CDR2 SASEGT. The CDR3 DNA reads TGTGCCACGGTAGGACCTGAAGCTTTCTTT. Residues: CATVGPEAFF.

There are a few counts of this clonotype. A read error may explain this, as a much larger clone is one base away. This sequence joins TRBV10-3 and TRBJ1-6; 10 nucleotides agree with TRBD1. The CDR3 runs to 13 residues. Germline assignment: CDR1 ENHRY and CDR2 SYGVKD. CDR3 bases: TGTGCCATGGGGACAGGGGAGAATTCACCCCCCCACTTT. Its protein is CAMGTGENSPPHF.

Concerning this clonotype: The DNA is left out, because the CDR3 cannot be placed on it with certainty; the CDR3 is given as TCRdb lists it. The V call is TRBV29-1, the J call TRBJ2-6; the table names TRBD1, a call not compared with the DNA. Ends included, the CDR3 has 15 residues. Germline CDR1 and CDR2: SQVTM and ANQGSEA. This CDR3 reads CSVGTGSSGANVPTF.